Listed here are 17 T cell receptor beta chains from one sample, sequenced in a study of blood T cell repertoires in COVID-19. The data were produced by immunoSEQ multiplex PCR, yet TCRdb's version contains in-frame clones alone and is incomplete. The sample consists of 200,000 to 250,000 clones, 75% to 90% of them appearing once. Sequencing input: peripheral blood. These receptors all come from a woman between 70 and 85 years old with COVID-19, enrolled during active disease.

The V and J genes are TRBV11-3 and TRBJ2-2; 8 bases fit TRBD1. Germline V lookup: CDR1 SGHNT, CDR2 YENEEA. Losses at the gene ends were 4 bases for V and 7 bases for J; bases not matched to a gene: 11. The CDR3 runs 16 residues. The CDR3 region has the DNA TGTGCCAGCAGCTCTCGGGACAGGACTTTAGGCGGGGAGCTGTTTTTT. As protein: CASSSRDRTLGGELFF.

The chain couples TRBV2 to TRBJ1-3; D gene uncertain. This CDR3 has 13 residues. In germline, CDR1 is SNHLY, CDR2 FYNNEI. The V and J ends lost 7 bases and 0 bases respectively, with 7 bases between them. The CDR3 is CASKRDSGNTIYF. CDR3 nucleotide sequence: TGTGCCAGCAAGAGAGACTCTGGAAACACCATATATTTT.

This chain links TRBV7-9 with TRBJ2-7; 7 positions agree with TRBD2. V shed 8 bases, J shed 5 bases, and the junction held 12 bases outside the gene matches. The V gene's germline CDR1 is SEHNR and CDR2 FQNEAQ (reference sequence). CDR3 length: 14 residues. The CDR3 DNA follows: TGTGCCAGCGCGGGGCGAGCGGGAAGCAACGAGCAGTACTTC. Encoded protein: CASAGRAGSNEQYF.

This clone was counted ten times or more. This chain joins TRBV24-1 and TRBJ2-7; TRBD2 matches at 11 bases. The germline V gene encodes CDR1 KGHDR and CDR2 SFDVKD. The V and J ends lost 3 bases and 4 bases, in that order; junction bases with no gene match: 4. This CDR3 contains 15 residues. The DNA of the CDR3 is TGTGCCACCAGTGATCCCACTAGCGGGAGTTACGAGCAGTACTTC. It codes for CATSDPTSGSYEQYF.

As DNA, the CDR3 is TGCAGTGCTCCCCACAGGGATACGCAGTATTTT. Its protein is CSAPHRDTQYF. The chain is built from TRBV20-1 and TRBJ2-3, with a weak D call TRBD1 (5 bases). This CDR3 has 11 residues. V was clipped by 5 bases and J by 6 bases, with 9 bases between them. Germline V gene lookup returns CDR1 DFQATT and CDR2 SNEGSKA (reference sequence).

The chain couples TRBV30 to TRBJ1-4; D not certain. The germline V and J ends were trimmed by 3 bases and 7 bases, with 18 bases remaining between them. The CDR3 spans 15 residues. The V gene's germline CDR1 is GTSNPN and CDR2 SVGIG (reference sequence). CDR3 bases: TGTGCCTGGAGCGCTTTGGGGTTGGGAGGTGAAAAACTGTTTTTT. Translation: CAWSALGLGGEKLFF.

The DNA for the CDR3 is TGCGCCAGCAGCTTGATGAATCCAGGGTTGGATGAGCAGTTCTTC. Its protein product is CASSLMNPGLDEQFF. The chain joins TRBV5-1 to TRBJ2-1; TRBD1 is a possible D gene (5 bases). CDR1 is SGHRS, CDR2 YFSETQ, per germline. The CDR3 loop spans 15 amino acids. The ends were cut back, 1 base at V and 8 bases at J, with 16 bases in the middle.

This clone was recorded only once. V gene TRBV3-1 (or the pseudogene TRBV3-2) combines with J gene TRBJ1-5, with D hard to call. This CDR3 comprises 12 residues. Germline-derived CDR1 and CDR2 are LGHDT and YNNKEL (reference sequence). V lost 3 bases and J 7 bases, leaving 7 bases between the germline ends. The CDR3, as DNA: TGTGCCAGCAGCCACCCCGGGCAGCCCCAGCATTTT. Its translation is CASSHPGQPQHF.

CDR3: CASRGLARNEQFF. CDR3 DNA sequence: TGTGCCAGTAGGGGACTAGCGAGAAATGAGCAGTTCTTC. The gene calls are TRBV19 and TRBJ2-1, with 10 positions matching TRBD2. The germline CDR1 and CDR2 sequences are LNHDA and SQIVND (reference sequence). This CDR3 has 13 residues. V dropped 6 bases and J dropped 7; count of bases not matched to a gene: 3.

The chain employs TRBV28 and TRBJ2-5, with 9 nucleotides matching TRBD2. With V trimmed by 9 bases and J by 2 bases, 16 bases remained unmatched. This CDR3 comprises 17 residues. Germline CDR1 is MDHEN and CDR2 is SYDVKM. CDR3 residues: CASQERRASGAQETQYF. The DNA of the CDR3 is TGTGCCAGTCAAGAAAGGAGGGCTAGCGGGGCTCAAGAGACCCAGTACTTC.

The rearrangement joins TRBV7-6 to TRBJ2-1; 8 nucleotides agree with TRBD2. Germline CDR1 SGHVS, CDR2 FNYEAQ. This CDR3 has 16 amino acids. V trimming: 5 bases; J trimming: 5 bases; junction bases outside the gene matches: 11. CDR3 nucleotide sequence: TGTGCCAGCAGCGGTGCAGGCGGGAGGTCCCACAATGAGCAGTTCTTC. Translation gives CASSGAGGRSHNEQFF.

The gene calls are TRBV29-1 and TRBJ2-1; weak D call: TRBD1 (5 bases). Germline CDR1 SQVTM, CDR2 ANQGSEA. Trimming pared 4 bases from V and 6 bases from J, leaving 7 bases between. The CDR3 has 11 residues. Here the CDR3 reads CSVVQGNEQFF. For the CDR3, the DNA is TGCAGCGTTGTGCAGGGCAATGAGCAGTTCTTC.

This chain connects TRBV15 to TRBJ2-7; the D is unclear. Germline V gene data show CDR1 as LNHNV and CDR2 as YYDKDF (reference sequence). The CDR3 loop spans 13 amino acids. Deletions cut 4 bases from V and 2 bases from J, with 9 bases between. In DNA form, the CDR3 reads TGTGCCACCAGCACAAATCCCACCTACGAGCAGTACTTC. Residues: CATSTNPTYEQYF. The full variable domain, with the rest looked up from reference TRBV15 and TRBJ2-7, is DAMVIQNPRYQVTQFGKPVTLSCSQTLNHNVMYWYQQKSSQAPKLLFHYYDKDFNNEADTPDNFQSRRPNTSFCFLDIRSPGLGDTAMYLCATSTNPTYEQYFGPGTRLTVT.

The CDR3 sequence: CATSDPGQANTGELFF. The CDR3 DNA follows: TGTGCCACCAGTGACCCGGGACAGGCTAACACCGGGGAGCTGTTTTTT. The chain uses TRBV24-1 and TRBJ2-2, with TRBD1 matching 8 bases. CDR1 is KGHDR, CDR2 SFDVKD, per germline. The CDR3 is made up of 16 amino acids. Trimming removed 4 bases from V and 2 bases from J; junction bases left unmatched: 5.

This chain joins TRBV28 and TRBJ2-7; D not certain. Germline CDR1 and CDR2: MDHEN and SYDVKM. V gave up 2 bases and J gave up 0 bases, with 11 bases separating them. The CDR3 covers 15 residues. The CDR3 DNA is TGTGCCAGCAGTTTAACGAGGCCTAGCTCCTACGAGCAGTACTTC. Its protein is CASSLTRPSSYEQYF.

V and J are TRBV5-1 and TRBJ1-4; D is perhaps TRBD1 (5 bases). This CDR3 contains 14 residues. V lost 2 bases and J lost 8, with 13 bases in between. Germline V lookup: CDR1 SGHRS, CDR2 YFSETQ. This CDR3 is CASSFQGSHEKLFF. For the CDR3, the DNA is TGCGCCAGCAGCTTTCAGGGATCCCACGAAAAACTGTTTTTT.

The chain recombines TRBV5-6 with TRBJ2-1; 12 bases are shared with TRBD2. V shed 0 bases and J 8 bases; nucleotides not matched to a gene: 0. The germline gives CDR1 SGHDT, CDR2 YYEEEE. CDR3 length equals 14 residues. For the CDR3, the DNA is TGTGCCAGCAGCTTGGGGACTAGCGGGGATGAGCAGTTCTTC. Translation gives CASSLGTSGDEQFF.